This TCR beta chain was profiled in a study of neurological immune-mediated disorders. Each CDR3 protein gets one entry after TCRdb re-called the 5' RACE reads with MiXCR. The sample holds roughly 88,000 distinct CDR3 sequences, roughly 3.3% seen once. This clonotype was seen more than once but under ten times. One end of the junction fails to match germline, which may point to a read error. The CDR3 contains 14 residues. Germline loops: CDR1 SSHAT, CDR2 FNYEAQ (reference sequence). The rearrangement uses TRBV7-7 and TRBJ2-3; 9 bases fit TRBD1. The sample comprised PBMCs. The sequence came from a woman aged 50 to 65 with multiple sclerosis. The CDR3 coding sequence is TGTGCTAGCAGTAAACAGGGGGCCGGGGATACGCAGTATTTT. Its translation: CASSKQGAGDTQYF. The variable domain in full, with the rest retrieved from reference TRBV7-7 and TRBJ2-3, is GAGVSQSPRYKVTKRGQDVTLRCDPISSHATLYWYQQALGQGPEFLTYFNYEAQPDKSGLPSDRFSAERPEGSISTLTIQRTEQRDSAMYRCASSKQGAGDTQYFGPGTRLTVL.